A single sample gave rise to the 26 T cell receptor beta chains below, sequenced in a study of T cells in women clearing cervical HPV infection. Sequencing was performed with immunoSEQ multiplex PCR; in TCRdb, only in-frame clones are kept and a portion is missing. Its table records 42,000 or so clones. Sample: blood buffy coat. These receptors all stem from a woman between 18 and 70 years old with a cervical HPV16 infection that either progressed to CIN3+ or cleared (not recorded which).

The CDR3 sequence: CASSSLAELSSYEQYF. CDR3 DNA (partial): TGTGCCAGCAGCTCCCTAGCGGAGCTGAGCTCCTACGAG. This chain connects TRBV7-8 to TRBJ2-7, with 7 bases aligning to TRBD2. The missing CDR3 end, 3 residues past where the read stops, is filled in from the germline J gene. Germline CDR1 is SGHVS and CDR2 is FQNEAQ. The CDR3 loop spans 16 amino acids. Trimming took 4 bases from V and 0 from J; bases not matched to a gene: 9.

To note about this clone: One end of the junction does not line up with germline, which may come from a read error. Sequencing ends 3 residues short of the CDR3 end; the germline J gene provides the rest. V and J are TRBV7-6 and TRBJ2-1; the match to TRBD2 covers 13 bases. The CDR3 has 18 residues. CDR1 and CDR2 (germline): SGHVS, FNYEAQ. The CDR3 sequence is CASTLGRGLAGLWNEQFF. CDR3 bases read: TGTGCCAGCACCTTAGGAAGGGGACTAGCGGGGTTATGGAATGAG.

As for this clone: The missing CDR3 end, 3 residues past where the read stops, is filled in from the germline J gene. This chain joins TRBV29-1 and TRBJ2-7; D ambiguous. The ends were cut back, 3 bases at V and 3 bases at J, with 12 bases in the middle. CDR1 SQVTM and CDR2 ANQGSEA come from the germline V gene. This CDR3 has 13 residues. The CDR3 sequence is CSVESNQDYEQYF. The DNA read from the CDR3 is TGCAGCGTTGAGTCCAACCAGGACTACGAG.

Comment on this clone: The missing CDR3 end, 3 residues past where the read stops, is filled in from the germline J gene. The gene calls are TRBV11-3 and TRBJ1-1; perhaps TRBD1 as D (5 bases). The CDR3 has 15 residues. Germline CDR1 reads SGHNT; CDR2 reads YENEEA. Trimming pared 1 base from V and 0 bases from J, leaving 9 bases between. The sequenced CDR3 bases are TGTGCCAGCAGCTTAGGACAGAGACTGAACACTGAA. Translated: CASSLGQRLNTE. The entire CDR3 reads CASSLGQRLNTEAFF.

CDR3 residues: CASSQDDRSGVGELFF. The sequenced CDR3 bases are TGCGCCAGCAGCCAAGATGACAGGTCCGGCGTCGGGGAG. This chain uses TRBV4-1 with TRBJ2-2; D is possibly TRBD1 (6 bases). The read finishes 3 residues shy of the CDR3 end, and the germline J gene is used to complete it. This CDR3 region has 16 residues. V was trimmed by 0 bases and J by 7 bases, leaving 15 bases between them. Germline assignment: CDR1 MGHRA and CDR2 YSYEKL.

On this clone: Coverage ceases 3 residues before the CDR3 finishes, and the germline J gene fills in the end. The chain combines TRBV19 with TRBJ2-5, with D possibly TRBD2 on 7 matching bases. Trimming removed 1 base at V and 5 bases at J, with 14 bases between. The CDR3 loop spans 15 amino acids. Per the germline V gene, CDR1 is LNHDA and CDR2 is SQIVND (reference sequence). The CDR3 is CASSIGWGGLETQYF. The covered CDR3 bases are TGTGCCAGTAGTATAGGGTGGGGGGGCCTTGAGACC.

As to this clone: Coverage ceases 3 residues before the CDR3 finishes, and the germline J gene fills in the end. The chain uses TRBV19 and TRBJ1-1, with 9 bases aligning to TRBD1. This CDR3 spans 16 amino acids. The germline V gene has CDR1 LNHDA and CDR2 SQIVND (reference sequence). J lost 5 bases, V lost 2 bases, and 9 bases had no gene match. CDR3 sequence reads: CASSIRHRGRNTEAFF. The CDR3 DNA, read in part, is TGTGCCAGTAGTATACGGCACAGGGGGCGGAATACTGAA.

Concerning this clone itself: From the germline J gene comes the end of the CDR3, since the read stops 3 residues before it. The chain employs TRBV5-1 and TRBJ1-3, with TRBD1 matching over 7 bases. The junction had 10 bases not matched to a gene; V was cut back by 4 bases and J by 0 bases. The CDR3 runs to 17 residues. CDR1 and CDR2 (germline): SGHRS, YFSETQ. CDR3: CASSTGTAPYSGNTIYF. The part of the CDR3 DNA that was read is TGCGCCAGCAGCACCGGGACAGCACCTTACTCTGGAAACACC.

The CDR3 spells CASSTGIPYNEQFF. The CDR3 DNA, read in part, is TGTGCCAGTAGTACAGGGATCCCCTACAATGAG. The chain carries TRBV19 and TRBJ2-1, with D possibly being TRBD1 (5 bases). The read ends 3 residues early relative to the CDR3; the germline J gene fills the gap. Germline-derived CDR1 and CDR2 are LNHDA and SQIVND (reference sequence). V lost 4 bases to trimming and J lost 2 bases, with 9 bases between them. This CDR3 region has 14 residues. Using reference TRBV19 and TRBJ2-1 for the parts outside the CDR3, the full variable domain is DGGITQSPKYLFRKEGQNVTLSCEQNLNHDAMYWYRQDPGQGLRLIYYSQIVNDFQKGDIAEGYSVSREKKESFPLTVTSAQKNPTAFYLCASSTGIPYNEQFFGPGTRLTVL.

As for this clone: The junction differs from germline at one of its ends, possibly a read error. The read is 3 residues too short to cover the CDR3 end, so that end is filled in from the germline J gene. The chain employs TRBV6-1 and TRBJ2-3; TRBD2 matches at 13 bases. The germline V gene has CDR1 MNHNS and CDR2 SASEGT. This CDR3 is 15 amino acids long. CDR3 amino acids: CASTELAGGADTQYF. Partial CDR3 DNA: TGTGCCAGCACTGAACTAGCGGGGGGGGCAGATACG.

Worth noting for this clone: The read terminates 3 residues before the CDR3 end, so the remaining end is supplied by the germline J gene. J is TRBJ2-5 and V is TRBV5-1; 7 bases line up with TRBD1. Germline CDR1 is SGHRS and CDR2 is YFSETQ. This CDR3 is 15 amino acids long. With 1 base clipped from V and 2 bases from J, the junction kept 5 bases outside the gene matches. CDR3 protein: CASSLWDSIQETQYF. The sequenced CDR3 bases are TGCGCCAGCAGCTTGTGGGACAGCATACAAGAGACC.

With regard to this clone: The CDR3 end lies 3 residues beyond the end of the read and is filled in from the germline J gene. The chain combines TRBV2 with TRBJ1-2, with 7 bases aligning to TRBD1. Germline assignment: CDR1 SNHLY and CDR2 FYNNEI. V lost 7 bases and J lost 4; bases outside the gene matches: 9. The CDR3 totals 14 residues. The CDR3 DNA, read in part, is TGTGCCAGCACAGGAGGGACAGCCGTCTATGGC. This codes for CASTGGTAVYG. The complete CDR3 protein is CASTGGTAVYGYTF.

A note on this clone: From the germline J gene comes the end of the CDR3, since the read stops 3 residues before it. The chain links TRBV29-1 to TRBJ1-2, with TRBD1 as a possible D gene (6 bases). The CDR3 contains 11 residues. Germline V CDR1 and CDR2: SQVTM, ANQGSEA. The CDR3 DNA, read in part, is TGCAGCGTTCGGTCAGGGGTAGGC. It yields the protein CSVRSGVG. The full CDR3 is CSVRSGVGYTF.

Concerning this clone itself: The read ends 3 residues early relative to the CDR3; the germline J gene fills the gap. The gene calls are TRBV18 and TRBJ2-3; tentative D call: TRBD1 (5 bases). Trimming removed 2 bases from V and 2 bases from J, with 8 bases in between. Per germline, CDR1 KGHSH and CDR2 LQKENI. The CDR3 loop spans 14 amino acids. The CDR3 sequence is CASSPDSATDTQYF. The part of the CDR3 DNA that was read is TGTGCCAGCTCACCAGACAGCGCCACAGATACG.

About this clone itself: The DNA ends 3 residues before the CDR3 does, and the rest of the CDR3 is filled in from the germline J gene. J is TRBJ2-3 and V is TRBV5-1; D possibly corresponds to TRBD2 (5 bases). The V end was cut by 5 bases, the J end by 0 bases, with 13 bases between. This CDR3 has 15 residues. Germline values: CDR1 SGHRS, CDR2 YFSETQ. The CDR3 here is CASRPSGGSTDTQYF. The CDR3 bases that were read are TGCGCCAGCAGGCCGAGCGGAGGAAGCACAGATACG.

Note on this clone: From the germline J gene comes the end of the CDR3, since the read stops 3 residues before it. The rearrangement joins TRBV5-1 to TRBJ2-5, with D perhaps matching TRBD1 (5 bases). V was trimmed by 0 bases and J by 1 base, leaving 7 bases between them. The CDR3 runs to 14 residues. CDR1 SGHRS and CDR2 YFSETQ come from the germline V gene. The CDR3 DNA, read in part, is TGCGCCAGCAGCTTGGGGACACTCCAAGAGACC. Protein sequence: CASSLGTLQET. The CDR3, in full, reads CASSLGTLQETQYF.

On this clone: The CDR3 end is not reached by the read, which stops 3 residues before it; the germline J gene fills it in. V is TRBV12-5 and J is TRBJ2-2, with a weak D call TRBD1 (7 bases). Trimming removed 6 bases at V and 2 bases at J, with 16 bases between. The CDR3 covers 16 residues. Per germline, CDR1 LGHNT and CDR2 FRNRAP. The CDR3 here is CASGSRQGLNTGELFF. Partial CDR3 DNA: TGTGCTAGTGGCTCTCGACAGGGACTCAACACCGGGGAG.

Of note for this clone: The read stops 3 residues short of the end of the CDR3; the missing end is completed from the germline J gene. The chain carries TRBV19 and TRBJ2-7; the match to TRBD1 covers 9 bases. The V and J ends lost 5 bases and 3 bases, in that order; junction bases with no gene match: 8. The CDR3 has 15 amino acids. Germline loops: CDR1 LNHDA, CDR2 SQIVND (reference sequence). Incomplete CDR3 DNA: TGTGCCAGTAGTTCCGGGACAGGGACGATCTACGAG. It is translated as CASSSGTGTIYE. The CDR3 as a whole reads CASSSGTGTIYEQYF.

Regarding this clone: The read terminates 3 residues ahead of where the CDR3 ends, so the germline J gene completes it. V and J are TRBV12-5 and TRBJ2-2, with 8 bases fitting TRBD2. This CDR3 has 18 residues. Germline trimming cut 4 bases from V and 4 bases from J; bases unmatched to any gene: 14. The germline V gene encodes CDR1 LGHNT and CDR2 FRNRAP. The CDR3 loop reads CASGSSPGGALGTGELFF. CDR3 DNA, as far as it was read: TGTGCTAGTGGTTCCTCCCCGGGGGGGGCGCTGGGCACCGGGGAG. Complete variable domain (other parts from reference TRBV12-5 and TRBJ2-2): DARVTQTPRHKVTEMGQEVTMRCQPILGHNTVFWYRQTMMQGLELLAYFRNRAPLDDSGMPKDRFSAEMPDATLATLKIQPSEPRDSAVYFCASGSSPGGALGTGELFFGEGSRLTVL.

A word on this clone: Read sequence stops 3 residues before the CDR3 end, and the germline J gene provides the missing end. The genes are TRBV19 and TRBJ1-1, with D perhaps TRBD1 (6 bases). Germline V lookup: CDR1 LNHDA, CDR2 SQIVND (reference sequence). Trimming removed 6 bases from V and 6 bases from J, with 17 bases in between. The CDR3 has 14 amino acids. CDR3 sequence reads: CASRGNRVRSEAFF. The CDR3 DNA, read in part, is TGTGCCAGTAGGGGAAACAGGGTTAGGTCTGAA.

A word on this clone: The read gets to within 3 residues of the CDR3 end, and the germline J gene fills in the rest. This rearrangement joins TRBV5-1 to TRBJ2-3, with D uncertain. The germline CDR1 and CDR2 sequences are SGHRS and YFSETQ. This CDR3 has 14 residues. V shed 0 bases and J shed 2 bases, with 7 bases lying between them. The DNA read from the CDR3 is TGCGCCAGCAGCTTGGGGGCCGACACAGATACG. Amino acid sequence: CASSLGADTDT. The CDR3, in full, reads CASSLGADTDTQYF.

Remarks on this clone: The DNA ends 3 residues before the CDR3 does, and the rest of the CDR3 is filled in from the germline J gene. V is TRBV20-1 and J is TRBJ2-2, with a weak D call TRBD2 (5 bases). In germline, CDR1 is DFQATT, CDR2 SNEGSKA (reference sequence). V dropped 0 bases and J dropped 3 bases, with 11 bases sitting between them. The length of the CDR3 is 15 residues. The covered CDR3 bases are TGCAGTGCTAGAGATTTACGGGGAGACACCGGGGAG. It encodes CSARDLRGDTGE. The entire CDR3 reads CSARDLRGDTGELFF.

Points on this clone: Read sequence stops 3 residues before the CDR3 end, and the germline J gene provides the missing end. The V gene is TRBV20-1, the J gene TRBJ2-5, with TRBD2 as a possible D gene (5 bases). The V gene lost 5 bases and the J gene lost 1 base, with 14 bases spanning the gap. Germline values: CDR1 DFQATT, CDR2 SNEGSKA (reference sequence). This CDR3 has 14 amino acids. CDR3 DNA, as far as it was read: TGCAGTGCTCGCCGGGGAGACTTCCAAGAGACC. As protein: CSARRGDFQET. The whole CDR3 is CSARRGDFQETQYF.

The CDR3 bases that were read are TGTGCCAGTAGTCCTTTGGGGGCTGGCTCTGGAAACACC. Protein: CASSPLGAGSGNT. The whole CDR3 protein is CASSPLGAGSGNTIYF. The gene calls are TRBV19 and TRBJ1-3, with D possibly TRBD1 on 6 matching bases. The CDR3 extends 3 residues past the end of the read, so its final part is completed from the germline J gene. Per the germline V gene, CDR1 is LNHDA and CDR2 is SQIVND (reference sequence). The CDR3 contains 16 residues. V lost 5 bases and J lost 0, with 14 bases in between.

Concerning this clone itself: The read comes to an end 3 residues before the CDR3 does, leaving the germline J gene to fill in the end. This rearrangement joins TRBV6-1 to TRBJ1-1; D ambiguous. The CDR3 extends over 14 amino acids. Trimming left V 3 bases short and J 5 bases short, with 13 bases between. Germline CDR1 is MNHNS and CDR2 is SASEGT. CDR3 DNA, as far as it was read: TGTGCCAGCAGTGACAGGACTGGAGGGACTGAA. Amino acid sequence: CASSDRTGGTE. The CDR3 in full is CASSDRTGGTEAFF.

For this clone: Sequencing ends 3 residues short of the CDR3 end; the germline J gene provides the rest. The chain employs TRBV5-1 and TRBJ2-3; D is uncertain. Trimming removed 0 bases from V and 2 bases from J, with 10 bases in between. Germline lookup yields CDR1 SGHRS and CDR2 YFSETQ. CDR3 size: 15 residues. The sequenced CDR3 bases are TGCGCCAGCAGCTTGGTGTCCCTAACCACAGATACG. Amino acid sequence: CASSLVSLTTDT. The CDR3 reads in full as CASSLVSLTTDTQYF.